A selection of T cell receptor beta chains follows, all from one sample in a study of T cells in Graves' hyperthyroidism and ophthalmopathy. TCRdb reprocessed the multiplex PCR reads via MiXCR and lists one record per CDR3 protein. This table has roughly 700,000 distinct CDR3 sequences, 17% appearing once. Material: blood. These receptors were collected from a man aged 50 to 60 with Graves' hyperthyroidism. Each CDR3 is given with its conserved first and last residue. Each record gives: D gene, clone size, J gene, V gene, CDR3 protein, CDR3 DNA. A D gene is named only where the DNA matches it firmly. Clone size is not always given. Where it is, it says once, few, many or a class for expanded clones.

d_call: -; clone_size: many; j_call: TRBJ2-5; v_call: TRBV12-3/TRBV12-4; cdr3_aa: CASSFNGQETQYF; cdr3_nt: TGTGCCAGCAGTTTTAACGGCCAAGAGACCCAGTACTTC
d_call: -; clone_size: -; j_call: TRBJ2-7; v_call: TRBV19; cdr3_aa: CASKGSPLDEQYF; cdr3_nt: TGTGCCAGTAAGGGGTCCCCCCTCGACGAGCAGTACTTC
d_call: TRBD2; clone_size: few; j_call: TRBJ2-1; v_call: TRBV5-1; cdr3_aa: CASSLSWWEGSYNEQFF; cdr3_nt: TGCGCCAGCAGCTTATCCTGGTGGGAGGGCTCCTACAATGAGCAGTTCTTC
d_call: TRBD1; clone_size: few; j_call: TRBJ2-5; v_call: TRBV6-5; cdr3_aa: CASSSRTGGDSETQYF; cdr3_nt: TGTGCCAGCAGTTCGCGGACAGGGGGCGATTCGGAGACCCAGTACTTC
d_call: -; clone_size: -; j_call: TRBJ2-5; v_call: TRBV6-2/TRBV6-3; cdr3_aa: CASSYSGVEQETQYF; cdr3_nt: TGTGCCAGCAGTTACTCAGGGGTGGAGCAAGAGACCCAGTACTTC
d_call: TRBD1; clone_size: many; j_call: TRBJ2-5; v_call: TRBV6-1; cdr3_aa: CASAMSKWTGRETPYF; cdr3_nt: TGTGCCAGTGCGATGTCTAAGTGGACAGGGAGAGAGACCCCGTACTTC
d_call: -; clone_size: many; j_call: TRBJ2-5; v_call: TRBV6-6; cdr3_aa: CASSYSVDGTQYF; cdr3_nt: TGTGCCAGCAGTTACTCGGTAGATGGGACCCAGTACTTC
d_call: -; clone_size: many; j_call: TRBJ2-5; v_call: TRBV28; cdr3_aa: CASVRGDSQETQYF; cdr3_nt: TGTGCCAGCGTTAGGGGGGACAGCCAAGAGACCCAGTACTTC
d_call: TRBD1; clone_size: few; j_call: TRBJ1-1; v_call: TRBV19; cdr3_aa: CASSTALPGQGGTEAFF; cdr3_nt: TGTGCCAGTAGTACAGCCCTTCCGGGGCAGGGGGGAACTGAAGCTTTCTTT
d_call: -; clone_size: many; j_call: TRBJ1-2; v_call: TRBV11-2; cdr3_aa: CASSLDRDSYTF; cdr3_nt: TGTGCCAGCAGCTTAGACCGGGACAGCTACACCTTC
d_call: -; clone_size: many; j_call: TRBJ2-5; v_call: TRBV4-1; cdr3_aa: CASSQDGGKETQYF; cdr3_nt: TGCGCCAGCAGCCAAGACGGCGGGAAAGAGACCCAGTACTTC
d_call: -; clone_size: many; j_call: TRBJ2-7; v_call: TRBV7-9; cdr3_aa: CASSLVDGAYEQYF; cdr3_nt: TGTGCCAGCAGCTTAGTGGACGGGGCCTACGAGCAGTACTTC
d_call: -; clone_size: -; j_call: TRBJ2-2; v_call: TRBV29-1; cdr3_aa: CSAPTSSGGELFF; cdr3_nt: TGCAGCGCACCAACTAGCAGCGGCGGGGAGCTGTTTTTT
d_call: -; clone_size: -; j_call: TRBJ2-1; v_call: TRBV28; cdr3_aa: CASLRGASYNEQSF; cdr3_nt: TGTGCCAGCCTCAGAGGTGCTTCCTACAATGAGCAGTCCTTC
d_call: TRBD2; clone_size: many; j_call: TRBJ2-1; v_call: TRBV5-1; cdr3_aa: CASNPSGRDNEQFF; cdr3_nt: TGCGCCAGCAACCCTAGCGGGAGGGACAATGAGCAGTTCTTC
d_call: TRBD1; clone_size: few; j_call: TRBJ1-4; v_call: TRBV30; cdr3_aa: CAWSYGQGREKLFF; cdr3_nt: TGTGCCTGGAGTTACGGACAGGGAAGAGAAAAACTGTTTTTT
d_call: TRBD2; clone_size: many; j_call: TRBJ2-3; v_call: TRBV7-2; cdr3_aa: CASSTGILAGVTDTQYF; cdr3_nt: TGTGCCAGCAGCACCGGGATACTAGCGGGAGTTACAGATACGCAGTATTTT
d_call: -; clone_size: few; j_call: TRBJ1-6; v_call: TRBV4-1; cdr3_aa: CASSQEWTDNNSPLHF; cdr3_nt: TGCGCCAGCAGCCAAGAGTGGACGGACAATAATTCACCCCTCCACTTT
d_call: -; clone_size: few; j_call: TRBJ2-1; v_call: TRBV7-9; cdr3_aa: CASSLGGSRDEQFF; cdr3_nt: TGTGCCAGCAGCTTAGGGGGCTCCAGGGATGAGCAGTTCTTC
d_call: -; clone_size: -; j_call: TRBJ2-7; v_call: TRBV12-3/TRBV12-4; cdr3_aa: CASSFRRCLSYEQYF; cdr3_nt: TGTGCCAGCAGTTTTCGACGGTGCCTCTCCTACGAGCAGTACTTC
d_call: TRBD1; clone_size: few; j_call: TRBJ1-5; v_call: TRBV20-1; cdr3_aa: CSARDPTGNQPQHF; cdr3_nt: TGCAGTGCTAGAGATCCGACAGGGAATCAGCCCCAGCATTTT
d_call: -; clone_size: many; j_call: TRBJ2-2; v_call: TRBV12-3/TRBV12-4; cdr3_aa: CASSLKGTGELFF; cdr3_nt: TGTGCCAGCAGTTTGAAGGGGACCGGGGAGCTGTTTTTT
d_call: -; clone_size: -; j_call: TRBJ1-2; v_call: TRBV11-2; cdr3_aa: CASSQDSMGYGYTF; cdr3_nt: TGTGCCAGCAGCCAGGACAGTATGGGCTATGGCTACACCTTC
d_call: TRBD2; clone_size: few; j_call: TRBJ2-1; v_call: TRBV30; cdr3_aa: CAWSVFGRAYNEQFF; cdr3_nt: TGTGCCTGGAGTGTATTCGGGAGGGCTTACAATGAGCAGTTCTTC
d_call: TRBD1; clone_size: many; j_call: TRBJ1-2; v_call: TRBV7-8; cdr3_aa: CASSFIRGSRHRGYYGYTF; cdr3_nt: TGTGCCAGCAGCTTTATTCGTGGCAGCCGCCACAGGGGGTACTATGGCTACACCTTC
d_call: -; clone_size: few; j_call: TRBJ2-7; v_call: TRBV7-9; cdr3_aa: CASSLGVNSPYEQYF; cdr3_nt: TGTGCCAGCAGCTTAGGGGTTAATAGTCCCTACGAGCAGTACTTC
d_call: -; clone_size: -; j_call: TRBJ2-3; v_call: TRBV4-3; cdr3_aa: CASSQDRLTGSFADTQYF; cdr3_nt: TGCGCCAGCAGCCAAGATCGTCTCACAGGGAGTTTCGCAGATACGCAGTATTTT
d_call: -; clone_size: -; j_call: TRBJ2-1; v_call: TRBV5-1; cdr3_aa: CASSSSWREQFF; cdr3_nt: TGCGCCAGCAGCTCTTCTTGGCGAGAGCAGTTCTTC
d_call: TRBD1; clone_size: -; j_call: TRBJ1-2; v_call: TRBV12-5; cdr3_aa: CASVPQGYYGYTF; cdr3_nt: TGTGCTAGTGTTCCACAGGGGTACTATGGCTACACCTTC
d_call: TRBD2; clone_size: many; j_call: TRBJ2-3; v_call: TRBV6-1; cdr3_aa: CASSVLAGSPTDTQYF; cdr3_nt: TGTGCCAGCAGTGTACTAGCGGGAAGTCCCACAGATACGCAGTATTTT
d_call: -; clone_size: many; j_call: TRBJ2-7; v_call: TRBV29-1; cdr3_aa: CSVVIRVGEQYF; cdr3_nt: TGCAGCGTTGTCATCAGGGTTGGCGAGCAGTACTTC
d_call: TRBD2; clone_size: few; j_call: TRBJ2-3; v_call: TRBV29-1; cdr3_aa: CSAGGGTDTQYF; cdr3_nt: TGCAGCGCGGGAGGAGGCACAGATACGCAGTATTTT
d_call: TRBD2; clone_size: -; j_call: TRBJ2-1; v_call: TRBV5-1; cdr3_aa: CASSLNLAGLSSYNEQFF; cdr3_nt: TGCGCCAGCAGCTTAAATCTAGCGGGGTTGAGCTCCTACAATGAGCAGTTCTTC
d_call: -; clone_size: many; j_call: TRBJ1-2; v_call: TRBV5-1; cdr3_aa: CASSLVVSQNSNYGYTF; cdr3_nt: TGCGCCAGCAGCTTGGTCGTCAGCCAGAACTCTAACTATGGCTACACCTTC
d_call: -; clone_size: many; j_call: TRBJ1-1; v_call: TRBV28; cdr3_aa: CASSTVKAPQTEAFF; cdr3_nt: TGTGCCAGCAGCACCGTCAAGGCCCCTCAAACTGAAGCTTTCTTT
d_call: -; clone_size: few; j_call: TRBJ1-2; v_call: TRBV5-1; cdr3_aa: CASSLWTEANYGYTF; cdr3_nt: TGCGCCAGCAGCTTGTGGACGGAAGCTAACTATGGCTACACCTTC
d_call: TRBD1; clone_size: many; j_call: TRBJ2-3; v_call: TRBV27; cdr3_aa: CASSLNRDSRTDTQYF; cdr3_nt: TGTGCCAGCAGTCTGAACCGGGACAGTCGCACAGATACGCAGTATTTT
d_call: -; clone_size: many; j_call: TRBJ2-2; v_call: TRBV7-9; cdr3_aa: CASSLARQNTGELFF; cdr3_nt: TGTGCCAGCAGCTTAGCGAGGCAGAACACCGGGGAGCTGTTTTTT
d_call: TRBD2; clone_size: few; j_call: TRBJ2-3; v_call: TRBV3-1; cdr3_aa: CASSQELEFGTSGTDTQYF; cdr3_nt: TGTGCCAGCAGCCAAGAGTTGGAGTTCGGGACTAGCGGGACAGATACGCAGTATTTT
d_call: -; clone_size: many; j_call: TRBJ2-1; v_call: TRBV27; cdr3_aa: CASRSQLGGGQFF; cdr3_nt: TGTGCCAGCAGATCTCAGCTTGGGGGAGGTCAGTTCTTC
d_call: -; clone_size: few; j_call: TRBJ1-2; v_call: TRBV28; cdr3_aa: CASGSSYGYTF; cdr3_nt: TGTGCCAGCGGGAGTAGCTATGGCTACACCTTC
d_call: TRBD1; clone_size: few; j_call: TRBJ2-2; v_call: TRBV5-1; cdr3_aa: CASSSSPGQTNTGELFF; cdr3_nt: TGCGCCAGCAGCTCGTCTCCGGGACAGACGAACACCGGGGAGCTGTTTTTT